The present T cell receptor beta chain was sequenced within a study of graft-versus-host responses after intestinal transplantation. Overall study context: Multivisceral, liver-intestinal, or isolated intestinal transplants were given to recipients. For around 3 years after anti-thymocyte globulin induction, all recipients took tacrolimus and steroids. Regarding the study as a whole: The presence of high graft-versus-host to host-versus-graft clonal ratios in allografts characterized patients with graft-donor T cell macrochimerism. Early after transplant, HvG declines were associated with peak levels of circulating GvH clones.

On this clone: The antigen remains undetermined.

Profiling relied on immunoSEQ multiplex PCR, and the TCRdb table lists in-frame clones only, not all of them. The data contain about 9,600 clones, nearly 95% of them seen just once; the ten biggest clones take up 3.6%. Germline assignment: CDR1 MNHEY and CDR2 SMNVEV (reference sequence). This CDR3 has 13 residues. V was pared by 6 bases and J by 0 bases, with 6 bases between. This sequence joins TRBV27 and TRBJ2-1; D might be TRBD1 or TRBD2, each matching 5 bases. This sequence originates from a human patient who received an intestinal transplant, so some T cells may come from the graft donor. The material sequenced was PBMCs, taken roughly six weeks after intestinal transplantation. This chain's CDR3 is CASRGTSYNEQFF. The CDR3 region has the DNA TGTGCCAGCAGGGGGACCTCCTACAATGAGCAGTTCTTC.